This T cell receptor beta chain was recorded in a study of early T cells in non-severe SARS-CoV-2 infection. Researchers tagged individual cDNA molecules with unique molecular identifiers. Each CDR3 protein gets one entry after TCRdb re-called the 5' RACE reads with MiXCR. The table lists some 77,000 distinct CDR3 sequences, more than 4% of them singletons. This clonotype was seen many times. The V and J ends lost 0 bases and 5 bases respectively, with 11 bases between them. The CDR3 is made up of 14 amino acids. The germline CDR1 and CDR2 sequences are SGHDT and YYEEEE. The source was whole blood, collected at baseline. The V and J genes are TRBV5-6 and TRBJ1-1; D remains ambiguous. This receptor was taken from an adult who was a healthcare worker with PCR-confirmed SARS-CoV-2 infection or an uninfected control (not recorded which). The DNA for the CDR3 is TGTGCCAGCAGCTTGGCCCGATTGGGGACTGAAGCTTTCTTT. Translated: CASSLARLGTEAFF.